This T cell receptor (beta chain) was sequenced for a study of PD-L1 blockade in urothelial cancer. Study overall: Per blood sample, T cells had a median of around 140,000.

Note on this clone: Its target is unknown.

Trimming shortened V by 0 bases and J by 5 bases, and 5 bases separated the two germline ends. Germline assignment: CDR1 SSHAT and CDR2 FNYEAQ (reference sequence). The CDR3 is made up of 13 amino acids. Overall study findings and caveats: When pretreatment blood TCR clonality was below the median, it predicted better survival.

Profiled with immunoSEQ multiplex PCR; TCRdb holds only in-frame clones, not every one. The sample records approximately 79,000 clones, about 90% being singletons. This sequence was found in a woman between 70 and 85 years old with urothelial cancer. V and J are TRBV7-7 and TRBJ2-1, with no clear D. The input for sequencing was PBMCs, taken around atezolizumab (anti-PD-L1) treatment. The chain's CDR3 is CASSLALNNEQFF. DNA for the CDR3: TGTGCCAGCAGCTTAGCCTTAAACAATGAGCAGTTCTTC.